The present T cell receptor beta chain was sequenced within a study of cytomegalovirus exposure and HLA in healthy donors. The PCR used 60 Vbeta and 13 Jbeta primers. Generated by immunoSEQ multiplex PCR, the TCRdb table keeps only in-frame clones and is missing some. Here the sample spans 100,000 to 150,000 clones, just under 80% being singletons. V shed 4 bases and J 1 base; nucleotides not matched to a gene: 10. The germline V gene has CDR1 SGHRS and CDR2 YFSETQ. There are 17 residues in the CDR3. Sequencing was done on a sample of PBMCs. The source is a woman aged 40 to 50 in good health and CMV-seronegative. This chain joins TRBV5-1 and TRBJ2-1; 8 bases match TRBD2. The CDR3 region has the DNA TGCGCCAGCAGCGCTTACTTCGGGGGGGCGTCCTACAATGAGCAGTTCTTC. Amino acids: CASSAYFGGASYNEQFF.